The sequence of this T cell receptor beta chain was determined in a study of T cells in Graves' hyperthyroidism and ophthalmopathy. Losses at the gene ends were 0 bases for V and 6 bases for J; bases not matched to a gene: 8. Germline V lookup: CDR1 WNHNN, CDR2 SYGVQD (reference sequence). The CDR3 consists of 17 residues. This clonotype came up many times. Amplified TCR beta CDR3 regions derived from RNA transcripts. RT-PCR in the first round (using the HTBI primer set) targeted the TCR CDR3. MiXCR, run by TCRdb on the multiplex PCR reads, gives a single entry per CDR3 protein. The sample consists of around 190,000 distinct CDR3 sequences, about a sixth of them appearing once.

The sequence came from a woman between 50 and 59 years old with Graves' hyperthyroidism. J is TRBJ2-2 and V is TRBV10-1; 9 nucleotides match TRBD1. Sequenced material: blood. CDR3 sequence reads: CASSESFGTGIPGELFF. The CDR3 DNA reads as TGCGCCAGCAGTGAGTCATTCGGGACAGGGATTCCCGGGGAGCTGTTTTTT.